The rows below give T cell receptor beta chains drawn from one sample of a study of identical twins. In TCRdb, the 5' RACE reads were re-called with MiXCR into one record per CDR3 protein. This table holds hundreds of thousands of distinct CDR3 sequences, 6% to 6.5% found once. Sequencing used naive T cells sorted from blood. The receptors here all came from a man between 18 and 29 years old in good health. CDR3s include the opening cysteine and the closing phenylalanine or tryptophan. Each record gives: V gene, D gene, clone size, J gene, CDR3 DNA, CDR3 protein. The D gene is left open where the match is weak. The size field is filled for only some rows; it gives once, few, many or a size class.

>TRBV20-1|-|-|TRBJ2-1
TGCAGTGCTAGCGCCTCTCTAGCGACACGGGCCAGGGATGAGCAGTTCTTC
CSASASLATRARDEQFF
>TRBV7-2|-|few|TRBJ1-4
TGTGCCAGCAGCCGCCGGGGCCAGGGGGAAAAACTGTTTTTT
CASSRRGQGEKLFF
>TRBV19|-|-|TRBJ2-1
TGTGCCAGTAGAACCGGGACATACGGGGCCAATGAGCAGTTCTTC
CASRTGTYGANEQFF
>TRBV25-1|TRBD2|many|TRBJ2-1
TGTGCCAGCACCCGGGGGGGGCGGGATGAGCAGTTCTTC
CASTRGGRDEQFF
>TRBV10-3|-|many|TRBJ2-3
TGTGCCATCAGTGTGGACCGCGACACGCAGTATTTT
CAISVDRDTQYF
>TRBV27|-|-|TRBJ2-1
TGTGCCAGCAGAGCCCCAACAGGGGAGGTATCCTACAATGAGCAGTTCTTC
CASRAPTGEVSYNEQFF
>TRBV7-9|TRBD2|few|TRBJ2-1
TGTGCCAGCAGCTCCCTGGCCGGGACTAGCGGGAGTGAAAGGCAGTTCTTC
CASSSLAGTSGSERQFF
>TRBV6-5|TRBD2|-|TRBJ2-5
TGTGCCAGCAGTTACGGGACTAGCGGACGAGAGACCCAGTACTTC
CASSYGTSGRETQYF
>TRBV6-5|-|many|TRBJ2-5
TGTGCCAGCAGTTACCTCCAGGGATCTCAAGAGACCCAGTACTTC
CASSYLQGSQETQYF
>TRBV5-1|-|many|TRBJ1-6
TGCGCCAGCAGCCTGCAGGAGGACTCACCCCTCCACTTT
CASSLQEDSPLHF
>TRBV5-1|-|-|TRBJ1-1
TGCGCCAGCAGCTTAAAATCTCGAGGCACTGAAGCTTTCTTT
CASSLKSRGTEAFF
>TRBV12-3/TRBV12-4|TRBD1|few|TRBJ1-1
TGTGCCAGCCGACTTGCGGGACAGGGGTACGCTTTCTTT
CASRLAGQGYAFF
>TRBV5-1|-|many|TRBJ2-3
TGCGCCAGCAGCTTGGTTGGGCTGGTTGCGGCTATTAGCACAGATACGCAGTATTTT
CASSLVGLVAAISTDTQYF
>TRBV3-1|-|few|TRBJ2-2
TGTGCCAGCAGCCAAGAGAGTTACACCGGGGAGCTGTTTTTT
CASSQESYTGELFF
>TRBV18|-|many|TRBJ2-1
TGTGCCAGCTCACCACCCGACTTTTCCTACAATGAGCAGTTCTTC
CASSPPDFSYNEQFF
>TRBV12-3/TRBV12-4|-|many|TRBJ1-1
TGTGCCAGCAGTTTAAGAGGCGGGGGCACTGAAGCTTTCTTT
CASSLRGGGTEAFF
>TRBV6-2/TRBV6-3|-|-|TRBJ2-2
TGTGCCAGCAGTTGGCAGGGGGGGGAGAACACCGGGGAGCTGTTTTTT
CASSWQGGENTGELFF
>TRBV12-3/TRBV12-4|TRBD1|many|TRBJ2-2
TGTGCCAGCAACCCGGGACAGCATTACACCGGGGAGCTGTTTTTT
CASNPGQHYTGELFF
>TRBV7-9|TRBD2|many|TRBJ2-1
TGTGCCAGCAGCTTAGCTGGCGGGAGGATCGACAATGAGCAGTTCTTC
CASSLAGGRIDNEQFF
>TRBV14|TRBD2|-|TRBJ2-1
TGTGCCAGCAGCTTGACTAGCGGGACGGGTGAGCAGTTCTTC
CASSLTSGTGEQFF
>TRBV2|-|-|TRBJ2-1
TGTGCCAGCAGGGAGGAAATGGGGGTCGATGAGCAGTTCTTC
CASREEMGVDEQFF
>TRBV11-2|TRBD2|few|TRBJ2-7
TGTGCCAGCAGCGCCGGGAGGGCGGCCTACGAGCAGTACTTC
CASSAGRAAYEQYF
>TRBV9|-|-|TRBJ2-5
TGTGCCAGCAGCGGTAGTTCTATCATACAAGAGACCCAGTACTTC
CASSGSSIIQETQYF
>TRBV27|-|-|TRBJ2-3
TGTGCCGCCCGGAGGGCTCTAGGCACAGATACGCAGTATTTT
CAARRALGTDTQYF
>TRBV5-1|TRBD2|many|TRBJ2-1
TGCGCCAGCAGCATACGGGAGGGCCCTTACAATGAGCAGTTCTTC
CASSIREGPYNEQFF
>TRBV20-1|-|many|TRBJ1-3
TGCATCCCCTCCTACCGTCGGGGGAACCCTCTCTCTGGAAACACCATATATTTT
CIPSYRRGNPLSGNTIYF
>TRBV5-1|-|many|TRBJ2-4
TGCGCCAGCAGCTTGGGGGGGAGATACGAAAACATTCAGTACTTC
CASSLGGRYENIQYF
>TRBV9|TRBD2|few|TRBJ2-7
TGTGCCAGCAGCGTAGATATTTCTAGCGGCTACGAGCAGTACTTC
CASSVDISSGYEQYF
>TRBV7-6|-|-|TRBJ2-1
TGTGCCAGCAGCACCCCGACAGGGAGGGTGAGACAGTTCTTC
CASSTPTGRVRQFF
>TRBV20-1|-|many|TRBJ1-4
TGCAGTGCTCTATTCTCCGGGCTACCTAATGAAAAACTGTTTTTT
CSALFSGLPNEKLFF
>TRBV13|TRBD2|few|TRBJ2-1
TGTGCCAGCAGCCCTAGCGGGAGCGGCTGGAATGAGCAGTTCTTC
CASSPSGSGWNEQFF
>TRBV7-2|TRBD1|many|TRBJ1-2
TGTGCCAGCAGCTTGGACAGGGTCGAGGGCTACACCTTC
CASSLDRVEGYTF
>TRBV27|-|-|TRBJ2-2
TGTGCCAGCAGTTTATCAGCAGTCGGGGAGCTGTTTTTT
CASSLSAVGELFF
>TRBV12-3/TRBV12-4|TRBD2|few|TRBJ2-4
TGTGCCACCGGGGGGGGAGCCAAAAACATTCAGTACTTC
CATGGGAKNIQYF
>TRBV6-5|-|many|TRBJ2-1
TGTGCCAGCAGTTACGGAGACACACTCTACAATGAGCAGTTCTTC
CASSYGDTLYNEQFF
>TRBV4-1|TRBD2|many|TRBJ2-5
TGCGCCAGCAGAACGGGACTAGCGGGCGGGGAGACCCAGTACTTC
CASRTGLAGGETQYF
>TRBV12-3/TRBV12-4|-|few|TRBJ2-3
TGTGCCAGCAGTTGGGACACAGATACGCAGTATTTT
CASSWDTDTQYF
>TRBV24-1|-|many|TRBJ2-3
TGTGCCACCAGTGAGGGGGGTCGAGGCACAGATACGCAGTATTTT
CATSEGGRGTDTQYF
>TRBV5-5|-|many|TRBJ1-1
TGTGCCAGCAGCTTCGGGCAGGCTCAGCAAGCTTTCTTT
CASSFGQAQQAFF
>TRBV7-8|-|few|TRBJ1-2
TGTGCCAGCAGCTCCGATGGGGGGCGTGATGGCTACACCTTC
CASSSDGGRDGYTF
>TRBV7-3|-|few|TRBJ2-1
TGTGCCAGCAGCCCCGACCGGGCCTTCGGGTCCAATGAGCAGTTCTTC
CASSPDRAFGSNEQFF
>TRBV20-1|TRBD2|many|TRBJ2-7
TGCAGTGCTAGAGATTTGGGGCGGGAGTCCTACGAGCAGTACTTC
CSARDLGRESYEQYF
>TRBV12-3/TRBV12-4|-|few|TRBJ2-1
TGTGCCAGCAGTTTGCTGGGTCCCGACGGACATTCGCAGTTCTTC
CASSLLGPDGHSQFF
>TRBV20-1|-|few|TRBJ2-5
TGCAGTGCCCCCTTATCGCCTTGGGAGACCCAGTACTTC
CSAPLSPWETQYF
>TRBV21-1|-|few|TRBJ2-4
TGTGCCAGCAGCACTCGACAGGGGGCGCGTAACATTCAGTACTTC
CASSTRQGARNIQYF
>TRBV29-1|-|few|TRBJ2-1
TGCAGCGTTGACGACAGGAGAAGCTACAATGAGCAGTTCTTC
CSVDDRRSYNEQFF